This TCR beta chain was sequenced for a study of shared clonotypes between healthy human individuals. Findings and caveats of the study: Clonotype sharing among donors was thought likely to change with sequencing depth. Sampling covered blood only; tissue repertoires likely differ.

Germline assignment: CDR1 MDHEN and CDR2 SYDVKM. CDR3 length equals 15 residues. Adult Caucasians living in Nashville, Tennessee made up all of the donors. Assay: immunoSEQ multiplex PCR; the TCRdb copy retains only in-frame clones and omits some. The sample comprises more than 450,000 clones, roughly 78% of which are singletons, and under 15% rests with the top ten. About this clone: Its specificity is not known.

Sequencing was done on a sample of PBMCs. The rearrangement links TRBV28 to TRBJ2-5, with TRBD1 matching over 9 bases. The closer fit of TRBJ2-7 to the DNA end suggests the J call may be wrong. This sequence originates from a woman in her 40s in good health. Some clones in this sample may be carry-over from other donors' samples. CDR3 amino acids: CASSPQGAGSYEQYF. As DNA, the CDR3 is TGTGCCAGCAGCCCACAGGGGGCCGGCTCCTACGAGCAGTACTTC.